The present T cell receptor (beta chain) was sequenced within a study of T-cell memory formation after mild COVID-19. Study-wide results and caveats: Some clones that responded were present in memory (sampled pre-infection), which suggests cross-reactive memory joined. Among contracting clones, CD4+ were mainly CM/EM and CD8+ enriched in EMRA.

Trimming cost V 3 bases and J 5 bases; bases outside gene matches: 6. This CDR3 contains 14 residues. Germline CDR1 and CDR2: LGHNA and YNFKEQ. To note about this clonotype: Antigen unknown.

After 5'RACE with constant-segment primers, TCR alpha and TCR beta cDNA libraries carrying sample barcodes and UMIs were obtained. TCRdb re-derived calls from the 5' RACE reads in MiXCR, one entry per CDR3 protein. This table holds under 450,000 distinct CDR3 sequences, roughly 19% found once. This clonotype originated in a man between 18 and 29 years old who had mild COVID-19 (a few samples of this study predate the infection). Cell type and time point are not known. Sequencing was performed on PBMCs or a T cell subset sorted from them (not recorded which). V is TRBV4-2 and J is TRBJ1-2; 7 bases map to TRBD1. The CDR3 DNA reads TGTGCCAGCAGCCAGGAGGGGGCCGATTATGGCTACACCTTC. It encodes CASSQEGADYGYTF.